This T cell receptor (beta chain) came from a study of blood T cell repertoires in COVID-19. Method: immunoSEQ multiplex PCR; TCRdb's copy keeps in-frame clones and lacks some. Of under 350,000 clones in the sample, about 89% were seen once. Trimming cost V 5 bases and J 6 bases; bases outside gene matches: 12. CDR3 length: 15 amino acids. Germline V gene data show CDR1 as SGHTA and CDR2 as FQGNSA. The receptor comes from a man aged 40-55 years with acute or convalescent COVID-19. The V and J genes are TRBV7-2 and TRBJ1-2; 7 bases line up with TRBD1. Sequenced material: peripheral blood. CDR3 nucleotide sequence: TGTGCCAGCAGCCTTCAGGGCGACAGGGTGCATGGCTACACCTTC. Its translation is CASSLQGDRVHGYTF.